The clone carrying this T cell receptor (beta chain) was picked up many times. The antigen is unknown. This entry comes from a study of T-cell reconstitution after alpha-beta-depleted transplantation in children. The V end lost 2 bases, the J end lost 8 bases, and 13 bases lay between the germline ends. Germline CDR1 SGHRS, CDR2 YFSETQ. The CDR3 is made up of 14 amino acids. Study results and caveats: Diversity of TCRbeta at day 60 was high in some patients, arising from surviving recipient T cells and thymic progenitors.

Researchers prepared the TCRbeta library using unique molecular identifiers, the study reports. TCRdb recomputed calls from the PCR reads with MiXCR, one row per CDR3 protein. The data contain 65,000 to 85,000 distinct CDR3 sequences, roughly 11% of them singletons. The input for sequencing was PBMCs, taken before TCRalphabeta/CD19-depleted stem cell transplant. This TCR came from a boy younger than 18 with acute myeloid leukemia, due to receive a stem cell transplant. The rearrangement uses TRBV5-1 and TRBJ1-4; D is undetermined. CDR3 region: CASSLTGKPEKLFF. DNA for the CDR3: TGCGCCAGCAGCTTAACGGGGAAACCCGAAAAACTGTTTTTT. Filled out from reference TRBV5-1 and TRBJ1-4, the complete variable domain reads KAGVTQTPRYLIKTRGQQVTLSCSPISGHRSVSWYQQTPGQGLQFLFEYFSETQRNKGNFPGRFSGRQFSNSRSEMNVSTLELGDSALYLCASSLTGKPEKLFFGSGTQLSVL.